This T cell receptor (beta chain) emerged from a study of T cells expressing NK-cell markers. The overall study: Seven sequenced donors out of eight were HCMV-seropositive, one seronegative. General study points: Six or seven donors had dominant NKG2C+ clonotypes that comprised roughly 1.0-8% of their CD8+ T cells. The same clonotypes also predominated in the CD3+CD56-NKG2C+ fraction of a handful of donors.

cDNA encoding TCR beta was synthesized via 5'RACE template switching incorporating UMIs. For each CDR3 protein, TCRdb gives one entry from its re-call of the 5' RACE reads, without DNA. With about 170,000 distinct CDR3 sequences in the sample, the ten largest clones hold 20% to 25%. As for this clonotype: What it recognizes is unknown.

Sequencing was performed on blood T cells: a sorted CD56 or NKG2C T cell subset, CD4+ or CD8+ T cells, or bulk PBMC T cells (not recorded which). The source is a man aged 18-75 years in good health.

The chain's CDR3 is CASSSAAGGGPPTDTQYF. The chain is built from TRBV7-8 and TRBJ2-3; the TCRdb D gene call, TRBD1, has no DNA to confirm it. This CDR3 region has 18 residues. Germline V gene data show CDR1 as SGHVS and CDR2 as FQNEAQ.